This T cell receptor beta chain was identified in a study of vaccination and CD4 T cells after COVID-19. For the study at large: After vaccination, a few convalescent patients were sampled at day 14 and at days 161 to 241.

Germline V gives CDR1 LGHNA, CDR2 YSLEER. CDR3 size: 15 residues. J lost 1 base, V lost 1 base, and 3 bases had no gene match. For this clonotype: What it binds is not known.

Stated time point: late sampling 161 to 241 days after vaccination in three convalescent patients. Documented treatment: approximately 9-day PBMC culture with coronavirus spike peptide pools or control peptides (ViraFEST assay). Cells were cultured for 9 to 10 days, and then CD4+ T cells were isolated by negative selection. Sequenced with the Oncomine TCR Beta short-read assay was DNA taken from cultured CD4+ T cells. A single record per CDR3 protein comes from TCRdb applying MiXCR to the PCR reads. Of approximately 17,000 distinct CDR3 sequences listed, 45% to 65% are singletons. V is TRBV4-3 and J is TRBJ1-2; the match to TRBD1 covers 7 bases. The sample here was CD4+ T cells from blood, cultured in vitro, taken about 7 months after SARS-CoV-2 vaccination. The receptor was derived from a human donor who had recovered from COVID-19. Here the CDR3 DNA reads TGCGCCAGCAGCCAAGCGTCAGGGGGTAACTATGGCTACACCTTC. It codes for CASSQASGGNYGYTF.